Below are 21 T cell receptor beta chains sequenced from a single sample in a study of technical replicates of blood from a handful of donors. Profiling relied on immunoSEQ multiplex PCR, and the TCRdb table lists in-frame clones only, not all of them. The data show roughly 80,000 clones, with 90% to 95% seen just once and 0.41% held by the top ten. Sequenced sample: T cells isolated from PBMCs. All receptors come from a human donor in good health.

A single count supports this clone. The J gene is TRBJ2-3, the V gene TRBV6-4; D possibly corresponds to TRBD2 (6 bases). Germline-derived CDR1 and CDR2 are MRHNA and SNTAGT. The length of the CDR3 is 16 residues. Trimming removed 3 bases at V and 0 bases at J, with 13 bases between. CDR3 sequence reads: CASSEAPGTSTDTQYF. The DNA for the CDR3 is TGTGCCAGCAGTGAGGCTCCGGGGACTAGCACAGATACGCAGTATTTT.

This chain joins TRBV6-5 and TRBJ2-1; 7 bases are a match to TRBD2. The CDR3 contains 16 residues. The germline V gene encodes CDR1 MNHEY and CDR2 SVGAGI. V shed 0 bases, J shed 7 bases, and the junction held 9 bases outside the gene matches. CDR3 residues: CASSYSHGLDLNEQFF. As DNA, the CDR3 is TGTGCCAGCAGTTACTCGCATGGACTAGATTTGAATGAGCAGTTCTTC.

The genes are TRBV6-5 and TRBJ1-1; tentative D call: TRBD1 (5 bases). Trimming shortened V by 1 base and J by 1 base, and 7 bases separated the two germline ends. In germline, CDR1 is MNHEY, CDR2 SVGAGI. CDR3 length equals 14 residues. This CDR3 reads CASSYYTGNTEAFF. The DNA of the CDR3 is TGTGCCAGCAGTTACTATACAGGGAACACTGAAGCTTTCTTT.

The chain's CDR3 is CASQNRRGTYGYTF. In DNA, the CDR3 is TGTGCCAGTCAAAATCGCAGGGGGACTTATGGCTACACCTTC. V is TRBV19 and J is TRBJ1-2, with 7 bases lining up with TRBD1. Losses at the gene ends were 8 bases for V and 5 bases for J; bases not matched to a gene: 11. CDR1 is LNHDA, CDR2 SQIVND, per germline (reference sequence). The CDR3 covers 14 residues.

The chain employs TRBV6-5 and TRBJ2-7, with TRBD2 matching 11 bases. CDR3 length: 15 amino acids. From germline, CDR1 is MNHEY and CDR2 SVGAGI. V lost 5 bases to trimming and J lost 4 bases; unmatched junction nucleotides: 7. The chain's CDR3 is CASSASGTSGYEQYF. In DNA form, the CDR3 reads TGTGCCAGCAGTGCATCCGGGACTAGCGGATACGAGCAGTACTTC.

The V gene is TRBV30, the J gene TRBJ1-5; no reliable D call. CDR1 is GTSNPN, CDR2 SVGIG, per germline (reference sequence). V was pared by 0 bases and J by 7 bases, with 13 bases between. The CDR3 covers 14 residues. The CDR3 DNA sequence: TGTGCCTGGAGTGTTCAGTCCCTGGGCCAGCCCCAGCATTTT. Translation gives CAWSVQSLGQPQHF. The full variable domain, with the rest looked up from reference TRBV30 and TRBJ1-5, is SQTIHQWPATLVQPVGSPLSLECTVEGTSNPNLYWYRQAAGRGLQLLFYSVGIGQISSEVPQNLSASRPQDRQFILSSKKLLLSDSGFYLCAWSVQSLGQPQHFGDGTRLSIL.

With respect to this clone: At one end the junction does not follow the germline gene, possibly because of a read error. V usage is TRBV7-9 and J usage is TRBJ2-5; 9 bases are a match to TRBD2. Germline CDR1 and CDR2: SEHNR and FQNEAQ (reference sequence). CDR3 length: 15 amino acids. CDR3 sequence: CASSLAGVIGETQYF. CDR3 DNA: TGTGCCAGCAGTTTAGCGGGAGTTATTGGAGAGACCCAGTACTTC.

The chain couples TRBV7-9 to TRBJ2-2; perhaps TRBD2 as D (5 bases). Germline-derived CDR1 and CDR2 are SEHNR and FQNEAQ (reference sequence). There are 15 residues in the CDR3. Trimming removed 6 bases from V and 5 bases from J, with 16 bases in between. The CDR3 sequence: CASRKVEGGTGELFF. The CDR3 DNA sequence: TGTGCCAGCAGGAAAGTCGAGGGCGGGACCGGGGAGCTGTTTTTT.

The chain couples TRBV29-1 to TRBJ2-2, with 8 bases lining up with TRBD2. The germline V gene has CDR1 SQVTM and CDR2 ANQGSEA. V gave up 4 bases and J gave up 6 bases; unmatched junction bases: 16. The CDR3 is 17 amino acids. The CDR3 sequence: CSVVIPGEREFSGELFF. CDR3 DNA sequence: TGCAGCGTTGTGATCCCAGGGGAGCGGGAGTTCTCCGGGGAGCTGTTTTTT.

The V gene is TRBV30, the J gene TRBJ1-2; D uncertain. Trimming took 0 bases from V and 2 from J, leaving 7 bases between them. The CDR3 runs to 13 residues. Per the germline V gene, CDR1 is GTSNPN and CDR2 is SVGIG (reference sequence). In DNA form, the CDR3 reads TGTGCCTGGAGTGTCTCGGGAAACTATGGCTACACCTTC. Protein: CAWSVSGNYGYTF.

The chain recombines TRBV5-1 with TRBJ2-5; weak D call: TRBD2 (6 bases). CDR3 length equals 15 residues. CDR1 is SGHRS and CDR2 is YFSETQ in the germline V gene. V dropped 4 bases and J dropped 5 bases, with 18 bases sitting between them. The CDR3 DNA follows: TGCGCCAGCAGCAAGGGACTGTCCACCGGGGAGACCCAGTACTTC. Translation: CASSKGLSTGETQYF.

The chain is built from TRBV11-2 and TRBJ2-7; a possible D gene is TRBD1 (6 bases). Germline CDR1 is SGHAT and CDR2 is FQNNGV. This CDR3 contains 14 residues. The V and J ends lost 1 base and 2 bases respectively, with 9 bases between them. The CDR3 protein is CASSLVTGPYEQYF. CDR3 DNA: TGTGCCAGCAGCTTAGTCACAGGGCCCTACGAGCAGTACTTC.

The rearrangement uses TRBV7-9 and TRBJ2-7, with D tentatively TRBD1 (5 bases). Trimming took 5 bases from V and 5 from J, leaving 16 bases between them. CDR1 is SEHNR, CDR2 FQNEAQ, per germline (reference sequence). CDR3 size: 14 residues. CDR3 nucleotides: TGTGCCAGCAGCACCTCGTCTGGGGCCCACGAGCAGTACTTC. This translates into CASSTSSGAHEQYF. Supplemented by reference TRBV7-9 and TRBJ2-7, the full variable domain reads DTGVSQNPRHKITKRGQNVTFRCDPISEHNRLYWYRQTLGQGPEFLTYFQNEAQLEKSRLLSDRFSAERPKGSFSTLEIQRTEQGDSAMYLCASSTSSGAHEQYFGPGTRLTVT.

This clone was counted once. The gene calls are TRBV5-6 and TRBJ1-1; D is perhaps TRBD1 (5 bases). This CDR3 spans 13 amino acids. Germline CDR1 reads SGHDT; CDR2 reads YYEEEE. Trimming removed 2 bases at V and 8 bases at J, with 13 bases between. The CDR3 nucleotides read TGTGCCAGCAGCTTCGGCCGGGGGGGGGAAGCTTTCTTT. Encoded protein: CASSFGRGGEAFF.

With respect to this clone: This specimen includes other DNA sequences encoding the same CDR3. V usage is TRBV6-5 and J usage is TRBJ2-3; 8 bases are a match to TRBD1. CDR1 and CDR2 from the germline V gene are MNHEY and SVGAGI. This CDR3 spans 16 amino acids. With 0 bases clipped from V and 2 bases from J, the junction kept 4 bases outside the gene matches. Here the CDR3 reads CASSYSTGEYTDTQYF. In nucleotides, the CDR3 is TGTGCCAGCAGTTACTCGACAGGGGAGTACACAGATACGCAGTATTTT.

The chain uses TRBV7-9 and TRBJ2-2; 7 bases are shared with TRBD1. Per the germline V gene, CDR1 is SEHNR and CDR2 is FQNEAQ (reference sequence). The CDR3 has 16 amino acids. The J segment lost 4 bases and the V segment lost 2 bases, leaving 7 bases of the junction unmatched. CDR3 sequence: CASSLTTGLPTGELFF. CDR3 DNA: TGTGCCAGCAGCTTAACGACAGGGCTTCCCACCGGGGAGCTGTTTTTT.

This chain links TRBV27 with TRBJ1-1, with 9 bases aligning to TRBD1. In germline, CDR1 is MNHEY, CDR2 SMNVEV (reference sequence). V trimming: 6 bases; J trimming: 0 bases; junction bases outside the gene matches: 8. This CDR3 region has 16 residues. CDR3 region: CASSPGTGSMNTEAFF. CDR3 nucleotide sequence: TGTGCCAGCAGCCCGGGGACAGGGAGTATGAACACTGAAGCTTTCTTT.

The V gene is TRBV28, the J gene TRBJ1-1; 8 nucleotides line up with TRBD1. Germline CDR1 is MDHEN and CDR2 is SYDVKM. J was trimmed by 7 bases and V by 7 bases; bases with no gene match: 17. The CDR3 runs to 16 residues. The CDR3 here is CASTLTIRQGRVEAFF. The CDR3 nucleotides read TGTGCCAGCACCTTGACCATTCGACAGGGGAGGGTTGAAGCTTTCTTT.

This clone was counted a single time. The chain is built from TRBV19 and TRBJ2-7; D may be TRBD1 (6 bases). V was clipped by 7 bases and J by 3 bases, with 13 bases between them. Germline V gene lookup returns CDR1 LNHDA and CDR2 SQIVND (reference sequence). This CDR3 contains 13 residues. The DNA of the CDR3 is TGTGCCAGTAACAAGAGGGGGAGCTACGAGCAGTACTTC. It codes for CASNKRGSYEQYF.

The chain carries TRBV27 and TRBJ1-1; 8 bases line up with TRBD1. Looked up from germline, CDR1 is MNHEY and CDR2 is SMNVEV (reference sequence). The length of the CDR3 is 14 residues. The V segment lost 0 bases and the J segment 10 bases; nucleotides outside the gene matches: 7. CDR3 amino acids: CASSLSRTGNLAFF. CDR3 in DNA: TGTGCCAGCAGTTTATCTCGGACAGGGAACTTAGCTTTCTTT.

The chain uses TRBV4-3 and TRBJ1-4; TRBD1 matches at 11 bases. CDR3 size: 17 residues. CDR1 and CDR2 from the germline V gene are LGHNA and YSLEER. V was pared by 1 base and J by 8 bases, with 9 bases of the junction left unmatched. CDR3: CASSQGFPGTGGEKLFF. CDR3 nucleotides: TGCGCCAGCAGCCAAGGATTTCCCGGGACAGGGGGAGAAAAACTGTTTTTT.